The T cell receptor beta chain described here comes from a study of long-term antiretroviral therapy in people with HIV. Researchers ran immunoSEQ v3.0 at survey level. Sequencing used immunoSEQ multiplex PCR; TCRdb keeps in-frame clones, though not all of them. The sample carries tens of thousands of clones, less than 95% recorded once. The CDR3 consists of 12 residues. Trimming shortened V by 1 base and J by 5 bases, and 6 bases separated the two germline ends. Germline CDR1 reads SGHAT; CDR2 reads FQNNGV. The chain couples TRBV11-2 to TRBJ2-7; D is possibly TRBD1 (5 bases). The receptor was isolated from a man in his thirties or forties with HIV. Specimen: unsorted PBMCs, collected approximately 9.5 years after starting antiretroviral therapy. CDR3 in amino acids: CASSLVGDEQYF. CDR3 bases: TGTGCCAGCAGCTTAGTAGGGGACGAGCAGTACTTC.